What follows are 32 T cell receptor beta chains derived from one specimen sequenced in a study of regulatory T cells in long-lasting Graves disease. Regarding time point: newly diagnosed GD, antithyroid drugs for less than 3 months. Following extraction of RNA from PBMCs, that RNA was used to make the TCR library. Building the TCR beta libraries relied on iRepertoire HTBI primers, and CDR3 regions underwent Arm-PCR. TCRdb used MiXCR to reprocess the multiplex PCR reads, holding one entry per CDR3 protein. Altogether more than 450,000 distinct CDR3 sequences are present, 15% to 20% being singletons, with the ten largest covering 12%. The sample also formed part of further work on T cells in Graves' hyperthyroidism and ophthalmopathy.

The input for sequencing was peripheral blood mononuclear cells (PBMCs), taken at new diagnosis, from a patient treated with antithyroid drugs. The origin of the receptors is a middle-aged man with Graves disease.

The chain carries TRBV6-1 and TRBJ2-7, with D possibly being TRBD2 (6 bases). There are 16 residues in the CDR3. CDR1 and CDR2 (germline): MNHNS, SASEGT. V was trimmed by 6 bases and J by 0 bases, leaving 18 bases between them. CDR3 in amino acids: CASSQGRDWSSYEQYF. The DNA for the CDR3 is TGTGCCAGCAGCCAAGGGCGGGACTGGAGCTCCTACGAGCAGTACTTC.

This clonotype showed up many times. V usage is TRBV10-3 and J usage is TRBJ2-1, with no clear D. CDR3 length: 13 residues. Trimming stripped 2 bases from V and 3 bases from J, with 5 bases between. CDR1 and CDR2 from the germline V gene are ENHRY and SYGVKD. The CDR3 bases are TGTGCCATCAGTGAGGCGTACTACAATGAGCAGTTCTTC. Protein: CAISEAYYNEQFF.

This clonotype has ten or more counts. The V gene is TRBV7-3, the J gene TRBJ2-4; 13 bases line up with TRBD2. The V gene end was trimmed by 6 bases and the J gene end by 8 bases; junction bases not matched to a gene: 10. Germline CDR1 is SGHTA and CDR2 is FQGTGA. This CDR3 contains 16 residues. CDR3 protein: CASSRGLAGDVDIQYF. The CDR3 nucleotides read TGTGCCAGCAGTCGCGGACTAGCGGGAGATGTAGACATTCAGTACTTC.

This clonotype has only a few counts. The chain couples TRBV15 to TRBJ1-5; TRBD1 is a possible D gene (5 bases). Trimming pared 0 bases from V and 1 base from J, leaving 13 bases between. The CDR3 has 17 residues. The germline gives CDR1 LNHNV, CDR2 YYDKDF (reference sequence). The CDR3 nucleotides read TGTGCCACCAGCAGAGACCGTCTGGGGGAGAGCAATCAGCCCCAGCATTTT. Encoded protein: CATSRDRLGESNQPQHF.

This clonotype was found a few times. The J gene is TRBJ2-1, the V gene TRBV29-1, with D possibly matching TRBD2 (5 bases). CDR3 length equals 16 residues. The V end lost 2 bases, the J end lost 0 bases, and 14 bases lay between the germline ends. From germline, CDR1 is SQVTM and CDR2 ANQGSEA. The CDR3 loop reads CSVEWAGGSSYNEQFF. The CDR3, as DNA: TGCAGCGTTGAATGGGCGGGTGGAAGCTCCTACAATGAGCAGTTCTTC.

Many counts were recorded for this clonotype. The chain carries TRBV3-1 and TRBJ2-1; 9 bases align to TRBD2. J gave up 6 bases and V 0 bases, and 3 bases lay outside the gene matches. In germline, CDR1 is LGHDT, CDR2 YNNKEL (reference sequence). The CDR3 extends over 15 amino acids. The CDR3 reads CASSQEAGGSNEQFF. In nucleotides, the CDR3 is TGTGCCAGCAGCCAAGAGGCGGGAGGGTCCAATGAGCAGTTCTTC.

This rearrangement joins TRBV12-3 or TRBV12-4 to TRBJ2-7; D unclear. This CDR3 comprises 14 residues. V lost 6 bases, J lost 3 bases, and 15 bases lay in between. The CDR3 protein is CASSLLGVIYEQYF. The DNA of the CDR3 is TGTGCCAGCAGCCTATTAGGCGTCATCTACGAGCAGTACTTC.

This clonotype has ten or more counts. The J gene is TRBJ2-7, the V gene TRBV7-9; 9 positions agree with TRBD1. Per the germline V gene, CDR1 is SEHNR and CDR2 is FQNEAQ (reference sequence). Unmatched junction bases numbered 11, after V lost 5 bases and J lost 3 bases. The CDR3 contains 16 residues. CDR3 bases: TGTGCCAGCAGCACCGGGACAGGGAGGCTGCACTACGAGCAGTACTTC. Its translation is CASSTGTGRLHYEQYF.

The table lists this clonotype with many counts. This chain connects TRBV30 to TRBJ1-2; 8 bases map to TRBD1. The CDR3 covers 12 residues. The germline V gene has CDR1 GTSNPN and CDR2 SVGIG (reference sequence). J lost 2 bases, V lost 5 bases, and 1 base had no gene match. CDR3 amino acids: CAWGQGNYGYTF. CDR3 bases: TGTGCCTGGGGACAGGGCAACTATGGCTACACCTTC.

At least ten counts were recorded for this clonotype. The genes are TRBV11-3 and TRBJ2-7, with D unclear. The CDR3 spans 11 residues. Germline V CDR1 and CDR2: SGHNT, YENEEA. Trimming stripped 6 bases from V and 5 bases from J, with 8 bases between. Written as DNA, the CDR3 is TGTGCCAGCAGTTTACTGGACGAGCAGTACTTC. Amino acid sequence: CASSLLDEQYF.

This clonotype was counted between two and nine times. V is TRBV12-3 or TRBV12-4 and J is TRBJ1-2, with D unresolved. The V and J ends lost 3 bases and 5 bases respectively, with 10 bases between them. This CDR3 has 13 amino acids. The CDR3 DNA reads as TGTGCCAGCAGTTTTGGCGCGAAGTATGGCTACACCTTC. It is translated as CASSFGAKYGYTF.

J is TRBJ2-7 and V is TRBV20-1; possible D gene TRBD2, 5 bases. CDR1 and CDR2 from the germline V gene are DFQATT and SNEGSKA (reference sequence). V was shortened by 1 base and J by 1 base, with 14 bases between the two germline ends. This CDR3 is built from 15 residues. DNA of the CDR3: TGCAGTGCTAGAGGTCAACTAGGACTGTCCTACGAGCAGTACTTC. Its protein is CSARGQLGLSYEQYF.

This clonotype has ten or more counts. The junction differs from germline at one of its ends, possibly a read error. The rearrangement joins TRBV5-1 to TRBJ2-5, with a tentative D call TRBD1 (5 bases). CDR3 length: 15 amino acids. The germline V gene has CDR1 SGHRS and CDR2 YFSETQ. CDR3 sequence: CASSLPQGRIETQYF. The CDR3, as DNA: TGTGCCAGCAGCTTACCCCAGGGTCGGATAGAGACCCAGTACTTC.

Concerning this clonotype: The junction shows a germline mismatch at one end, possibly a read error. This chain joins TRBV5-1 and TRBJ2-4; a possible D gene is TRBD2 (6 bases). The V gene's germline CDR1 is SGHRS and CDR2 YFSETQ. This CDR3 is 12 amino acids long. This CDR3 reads CASKEGPSEQLF. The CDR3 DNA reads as TGCGCCAGCAAGGAGGGGCCAAGTGAGCAGCTCTTC.

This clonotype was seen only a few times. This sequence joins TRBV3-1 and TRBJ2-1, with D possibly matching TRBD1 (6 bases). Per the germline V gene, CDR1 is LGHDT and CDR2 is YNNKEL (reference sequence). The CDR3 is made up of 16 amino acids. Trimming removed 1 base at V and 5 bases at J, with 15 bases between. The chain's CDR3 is CASSQGRGVGNNEQFF. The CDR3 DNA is TGTGCCAGCAGCCAAGGCAGGGGAGTTGGAAACAATGAGCAGTTCTTC.

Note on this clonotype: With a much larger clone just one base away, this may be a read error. In nucleotides, the CDR3 is TGTGCCTGGAGTGACCGCCTAGCGGGGTTCACAGATGCGCAGTATTTT. This codes for CAWSDRLAGFTDAQYF. The chain carries TRBV30 and TRBJ2-3, with TRBD2 matching over 9 bases. There are 16 residues in the CDR3. Germline CDR1 reads GTSNPN; CDR2 reads SVGIG (reference sequence).

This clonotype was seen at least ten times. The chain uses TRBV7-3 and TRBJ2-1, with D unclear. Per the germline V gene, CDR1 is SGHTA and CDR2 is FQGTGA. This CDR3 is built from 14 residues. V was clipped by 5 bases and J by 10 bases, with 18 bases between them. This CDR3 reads CASSTSAFPAEQFF. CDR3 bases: TGTGCCAGCAGCACGTCGGCTTTCCCAGCCGAGCAGTTCTTC. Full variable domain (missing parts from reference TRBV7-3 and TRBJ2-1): GAGVSQTPSNKVTEKGKYVELRCDPISGHTALYWYRQSLGQGPEFLIYFQGTGAADDSGLPNDRFFAVRPEGSVSTLKIQRTERGDSAVYLCASSTSAFPAEQFFGPGTRLTVL.

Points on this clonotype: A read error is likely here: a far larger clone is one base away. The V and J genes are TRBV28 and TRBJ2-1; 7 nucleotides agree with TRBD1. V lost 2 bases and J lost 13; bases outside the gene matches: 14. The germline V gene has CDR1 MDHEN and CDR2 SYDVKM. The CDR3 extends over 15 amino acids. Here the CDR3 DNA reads TGTGCCAGCAGTTTACGGCTACAGGGGATGAAGACCCAGTTCTTC. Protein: CASSLRLQGMKTQFF.

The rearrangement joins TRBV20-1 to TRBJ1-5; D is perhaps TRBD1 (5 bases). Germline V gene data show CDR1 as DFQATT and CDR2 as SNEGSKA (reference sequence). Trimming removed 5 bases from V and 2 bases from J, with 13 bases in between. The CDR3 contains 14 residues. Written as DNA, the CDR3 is TGCAGTGCTGTTGTAGGGGAAGGCAATCAGCCCCAGCATTTT. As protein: CSAVVGEGNQPQHF.

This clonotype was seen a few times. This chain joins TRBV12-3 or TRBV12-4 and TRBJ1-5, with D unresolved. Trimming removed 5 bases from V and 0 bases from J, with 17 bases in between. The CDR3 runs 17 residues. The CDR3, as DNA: TGTGCCAGCAGTGCTGCGACGGATCGTAATAGCAATCAGCCCCAGCATTTT. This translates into CASSAATDRNSNQPQHF.

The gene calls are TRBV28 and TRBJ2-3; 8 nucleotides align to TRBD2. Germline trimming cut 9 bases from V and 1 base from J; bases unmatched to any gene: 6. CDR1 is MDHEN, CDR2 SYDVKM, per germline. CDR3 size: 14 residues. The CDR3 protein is CASNLAGRTDTQYF. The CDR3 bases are TGTGCCAGTAATCTAGCGGGTCGCACAGATACGCAGTATTTT.

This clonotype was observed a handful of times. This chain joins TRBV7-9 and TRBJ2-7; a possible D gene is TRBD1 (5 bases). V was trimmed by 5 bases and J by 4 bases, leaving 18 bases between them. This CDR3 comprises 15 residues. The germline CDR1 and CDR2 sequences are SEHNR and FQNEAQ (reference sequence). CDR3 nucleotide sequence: TGTGCCAGCAGCCCTGGACCGTGGGGCAATTACGAGCAGTACTTC. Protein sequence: CASSPGPWGNYEQYF.

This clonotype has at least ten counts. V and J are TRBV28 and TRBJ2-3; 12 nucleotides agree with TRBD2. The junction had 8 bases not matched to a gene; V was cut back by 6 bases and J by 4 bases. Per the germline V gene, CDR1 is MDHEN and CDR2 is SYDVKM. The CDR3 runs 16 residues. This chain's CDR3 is CASRLTSGRPSDTQYF. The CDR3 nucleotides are TGTGCCAGCAGATTGACTAGCGGGAGACCATCAGATACGCAGTATTTT. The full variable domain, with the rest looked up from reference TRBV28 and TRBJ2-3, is DVKVTQSSRYLVKRTGEKVFLECVQDMDHENMFWYRQDPGLGLRLIYFSYDVKMKEKGDIPEGYSVSREKKERFSLILESASTNQTSMYLCASRLTSGRPSDTQYFGPGTRLTVL.

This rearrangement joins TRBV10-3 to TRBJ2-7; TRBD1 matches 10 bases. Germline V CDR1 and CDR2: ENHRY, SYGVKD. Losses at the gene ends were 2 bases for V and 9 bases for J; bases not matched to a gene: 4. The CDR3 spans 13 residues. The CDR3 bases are TGTGCCATCAGTGAGCACGGGGACAGGGGGCAGTACTTC. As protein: CAISEHGDRGQYF.

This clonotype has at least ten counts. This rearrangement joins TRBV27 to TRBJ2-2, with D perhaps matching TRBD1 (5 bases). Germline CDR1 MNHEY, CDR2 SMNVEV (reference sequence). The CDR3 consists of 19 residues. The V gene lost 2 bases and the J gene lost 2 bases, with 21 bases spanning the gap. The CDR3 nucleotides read TGTGCCAGCAGTTTACTCCCCACCTACAGCAGGGCTAACACCGGGGAGCTGTTTTTT. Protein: CASSLLPTYSRANTGELFF.

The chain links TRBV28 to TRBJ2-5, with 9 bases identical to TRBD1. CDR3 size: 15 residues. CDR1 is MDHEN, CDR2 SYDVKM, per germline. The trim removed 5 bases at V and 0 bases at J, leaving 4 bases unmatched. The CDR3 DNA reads TGTGCCAGCAGTACCGGGACAGGGTACCAAGAGACCCAGTACTTC. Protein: CASSTGTGYQETQYF.

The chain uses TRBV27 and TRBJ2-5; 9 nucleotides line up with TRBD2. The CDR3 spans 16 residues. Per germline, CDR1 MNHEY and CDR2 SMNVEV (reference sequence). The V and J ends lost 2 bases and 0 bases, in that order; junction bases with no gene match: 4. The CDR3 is CASSLRLAEHQETQYF. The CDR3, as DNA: TGTGCCAGCAGTTTACGACTAGCGGAACACCAAGAGACCCAGTACTTC.

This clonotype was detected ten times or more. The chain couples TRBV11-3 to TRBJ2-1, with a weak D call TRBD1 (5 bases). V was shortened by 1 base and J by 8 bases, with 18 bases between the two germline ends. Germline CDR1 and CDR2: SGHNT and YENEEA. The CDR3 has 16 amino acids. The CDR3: CASSLGVLGAGDEQFF. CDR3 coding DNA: TGTGCCAGCAGCTTAGGGGTATTAGGGGCTGGGGATGAGCAGTTCTTC.

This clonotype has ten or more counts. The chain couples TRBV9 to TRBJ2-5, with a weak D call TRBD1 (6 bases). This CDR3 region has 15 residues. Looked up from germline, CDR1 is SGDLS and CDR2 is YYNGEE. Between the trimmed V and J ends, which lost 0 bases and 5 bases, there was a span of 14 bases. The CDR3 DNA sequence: TGTGCCAGCAGCGTAGAGACAGGCGGCGGGGAGACCCAGTACTTC. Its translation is CASSVETGGGETQYF.

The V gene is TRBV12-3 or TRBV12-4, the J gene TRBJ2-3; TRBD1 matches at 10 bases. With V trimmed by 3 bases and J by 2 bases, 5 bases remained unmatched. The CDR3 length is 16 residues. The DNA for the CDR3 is TGTGCCAGCAGTTTCGGGACAGGGGTCTTCACAGATACGCAGTATTTT. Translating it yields CASSFGTGVFTDTQYF.

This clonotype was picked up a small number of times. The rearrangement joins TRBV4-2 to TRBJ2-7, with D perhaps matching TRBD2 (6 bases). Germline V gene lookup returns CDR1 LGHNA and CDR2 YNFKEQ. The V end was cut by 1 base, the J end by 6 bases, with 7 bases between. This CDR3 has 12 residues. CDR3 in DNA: TGTGCCAGCAGCCAAGTGGGGGGCGAGCAGTACTTC. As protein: CASSQVGGEQYF.

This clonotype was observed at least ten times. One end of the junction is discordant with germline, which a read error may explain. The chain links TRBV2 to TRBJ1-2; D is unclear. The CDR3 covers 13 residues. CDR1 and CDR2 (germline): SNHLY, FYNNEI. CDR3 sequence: CASRDTPQGRIVF. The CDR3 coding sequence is TGTGCCAGCAGGGATACCCCCCAAGGCAGGATAGTCTTC.